This T cell receptor (beta chain) originates from a study of blood T cell repertoires in COVID-19. Study overall: Sites in the United States, Italy and Spain provided acute and convalescent COVID-19 samples. The analysed material was cDNA or gDNA that came from T cells, B-cell-depleted T cells, or PBMCs.

In the source study's methods: It was from reference gene primer amplification that nucleated cell counts were estimated. Data came from immunoSEQ multiplex PCR; TCRdb stores just in-frame clones and leaves some out. D and trimming come from the DNA, and the V and J calls and clone size come from that table. The sample shows a few hundred thousand clones, roughly nine tenths of them seen only once. This clonotype was obtained from a woman aged 25-40 years with COVID-19, enrolled during active disease. Input material: peripheral blood.

The CDR3 coding sequence is TGTGCCAGCAGTTACAGCCTCACCACTGAAGCTTTCTTT. Amino acids: CASSYSLTTEAFF. This rearrangement joins TRBV6-2 or TRBV6-3 to TRBJ1-1, with D uncertain. Germline values: CDR1 MNHEY, CDR2 SVGEGT. The CDR3 is 13 amino acids. The V end lost 2 bases, the J end lost 4 bases, and 8 bases lay between the germline ends.